The rows below give T cell receptor beta chains drawn from one sample of a study of neoadjuvant anti-PD-1 for oral cavity cancer. Profiled with immunoSEQ multiplex PCR; TCRdb holds only in-frame clones, not every one. The sample has about 80,000 clones; roughly four fifths are singletons. The sample here was PBMCs, taken before nivolumab (anti-PD-1) treatment. The receptors were sampled from a person between 40 and 85 years old with oral cavity squamous cell carcinoma. Each CDR3 is given with its conserved first and last residue. Fields, in order: V gene, D gene, clone size, J gene, CDR3 DNA, CDR3 protein. D genes are given only for firm matches. Size is stated for part of the rows, as once, few or many counts, or as a class when the clone is expanded.

v_call: TRBV7-3; d_call: -; clone_size: -; j_call: TRBJ2-3; cdr3_nt: TGTGCCAGCACCCGAGGAGGCGGGGGCACAGATACGCAGTATTTT; cdr3_aa: CASTRGGGGTDTQYF
v_call: TRBV9; d_call: -; clone_size: -; j_call: TRBJ2-2; cdr3_nt: TGTGCCAGCAGCGAAGCAGGGACCGGGGAGCTGTTTTTT; cdr3_aa: CASSEAGTGELFF
v_call: TRBV9; d_call: -; clone_size: -; j_call: TRBJ2-2; cdr3_nt: TGTGCCAGCAGATCATCCGGAGGGGACATTCGCGGGGAGCTGTTTTTT; cdr3_aa: CASRSSGGDIRGELFF
v_call: TRBV7-9; d_call: -; clone_size: -; j_call: TRBJ2-1; cdr3_nt: TGTGCCAGCAGCCCAGACAATGAGCAGTTCTTC; cdr3_aa: CASSPDNEQFF
v_call: TRBV5-3; d_call: -; clone_size: -; j_call: TRBJ2-2; cdr3_nt: TGTGCCAGAAGCTGTAACTCACAGGGTAGCGACACCGGGGAGCTGTTTTTT; cdr3_aa: CARSCNSQGSDTGELFF
v_call: TRBV4-1; d_call: -; clone_size: -; j_call: TRBJ1-4; cdr3_nt: TGCGCCAGCAGCCAAGAGTGGGGCCCAGGGATGAAAAAACTGTTTTTT; cdr3_aa: CASSQEWGPGMKKLFF
v_call: TRBV15; d_call: -; clone_size: -; j_call: TRBJ1-1; cdr3_nt: TGTGCCACCAGCATGGGAGGCAGGGAAGGAAACACTGAAGCTTTCTTT; cdr3_aa: CATSMGGREGNTEAFF
v_call: TRBV7-9; d_call: -; clone_size: -; j_call: TRBJ2-5; cdr3_nt: TGTGCCAGCAGCACACAGGGAGCAGAGACCCAGTACTTC; cdr3_aa: CASSTQGAETQYF
v_call: TRBV27; d_call: TRBD1; clone_size: -; j_call: TRBJ1-2; cdr3_nt: TGTGCCAGCAGTTTTCGACAGGGATCGGGCTACACCTTC; cdr3_aa: CASSFRQGSGYTF
v_call: TRBV2; d_call: -; clone_size: -; j_call: TRBJ2-1; cdr3_nt: TGTGCCAGCGGTTTGGCGGGTGGGAACAATGAGCAGTTCTTC; cdr3_aa: CASGLAGGNNEQFF
v_call: TRBV27; d_call: -; clone_size: -; j_call: TRBJ2-7; cdr3_nt: TGTGCCAGCAGTTTACAATCGGGGGTTGGCGAGCAGTACTTC; cdr3_aa: CASSLQSGVGEQYF
v_call: TRBV2; d_call: -; clone_size: -; j_call: TRBJ2-7; cdr3_nt: TGTGCCAGCACCCCGGGCCCCTACGAGCAGTACTTC; cdr3_aa: CASTPGPYEQYF
v_call: TRBV5-1; d_call: -; clone_size: -; j_call: TRBJ2-3; cdr3_nt: TGCGCCAGCAGCTTGGAGCCAGGGGTTAGCACAGATACGCAGTATTTT; cdr3_aa: CASSLEPGVSTDTQYF
v_call: TRBV7-8; d_call: TRBD1; clone_size: -; j_call: TRBJ2-3; cdr3_nt: TGTGCCAGCAGCCCGAAGACCAGGGGGCAGGGCACAGATACGCAGTATTTT; cdr3_aa: CASSPKTRGQGTDTQYF
v_call: TRBV5-1; d_call: -; clone_size: -; j_call: TRBJ2-1; cdr3_nt: TGCGCCAGCAGCTTGGCGGTAGAGTACAATGAGCAGTTCTTC; cdr3_aa: CASSLAVEYNEQFF
v_call: TRBV5-4; d_call: TRBD2; clone_size: -; j_call: TRBJ2-2; cdr3_nt: TGTGCCAGCAGCTTTAGTGGGAGGGCCCCCGGGGAGCTGTTTTTT; cdr3_aa: CASSFSGRAPGELFF
v_call: TRBV9; d_call: TRBD1; clone_size: -; j_call: TRBJ1-2; cdr3_nt: TGTGCCAGCAGCCCCTCACAGACAGGGTTGGGCTACACCTTC; cdr3_aa: CASSPSQTGLGYTF
v_call: TRBV11-2; d_call: -; clone_size: -; j_call: TRBJ2-3; cdr3_nt: TGTGCCAGCAGCTTAGGGTCGGCCACAGATACGCAGTATTTT; cdr3_aa: CASSLGSATDTQYF
v_call: TRBV5-4; d_call: -; clone_size: -; j_call: TRBJ2-7; cdr3_nt: TGTGCCAGCAGCTTTCAGGGAGGCTCCTACGAGCAGTACTTC; cdr3_aa: CASSFQGGSYEQYF
v_call: TRBV27; d_call: TRBD2; clone_size: -; j_call: TRBJ2-3; cdr3_nt: TGTGCCAGCAGTCCGACTAGCGGGAGTGCGACAGATACGCAGTATTTT; cdr3_aa: CASSPTSGSATDTQYF
v_call: TRBV2; d_call: TRBD1; clone_size: -; j_call: TRBJ1-5; cdr3_nt: TGTGCCAGCACGACAGGGACGGTTCAGCCCCAGCATTTT; cdr3_aa: CASTTGTVQPQHF
v_call: TRBV5-5; d_call: -; clone_size: -; j_call: TRBJ1-1; cdr3_nt: TGTGCCAGCAGCTGGCAGCGGGGCGCTTTGAGCACTGAAGCTTTCTTT; cdr3_aa: CASSWQRGALSTEAFF
v_call: TRBV11-2; d_call: TRBD2; clone_size: -; j_call: TRBJ2-1; cdr3_nt: TGTGCCAGCAGCCTGAGGACTAGCGGGAGCGGACAGCAGTTCTTC; cdr3_aa: CASSLRTSGSGQQFF
v_call: TRBV29-1; d_call: -; clone_size: -; j_call: TRBJ2-1; cdr3_nt: TGCAGCGTGGGGAGAGGGGCTTCAACAGGCAATGAGCAGTTCTTC; cdr3_aa: CSVGRGASTGNEQFF
v_call: TRBV6-5; d_call: TRBD2; clone_size: -; j_call: TRBJ2-1; cdr3_nt: TGTGCCAGCTCGCTTAGCGGGAGGTCGACGGATGAGCAGTTCTTC; cdr3_aa: CASSLSGRSTDEQFF
v_call: TRBV28; d_call: TRBD1; clone_size: -; j_call: TRBJ2-7; cdr3_nt: TGTGCCAGCAGTTCCTCGGGACAGGGGGTGGGGGAGCAGTACTTC; cdr3_aa: CASSSSGQGVGEQYF
v_call: TRBV19; d_call: -; clone_size: -; j_call: TRBJ1-1; cdr3_nt: TGTGCCAGTAGCCAGGGGAAAATGAACACTGAAGCTTTCTTT; cdr3_aa: CASSQGKMNTEAFF
v_call: TRBV20-1; d_call: -; clone_size: -; j_call: TRBJ2-7; cdr3_nt: TGCAGTGCTTCCCGGGACGAGCAGTACTTC; cdr3_aa: CSASRDEQYF
v_call: TRBV5-4; d_call: -; clone_size: -; j_call: TRBJ1-5; cdr3_nt: TGTGCCAGCAGCTTTGACGATCAGCCCCAGCATTTT; cdr3_aa: CASSFDDQPQHF
v_call: TRBV19; d_call: TRBD1; clone_size: few; j_call: TRBJ1-5; cdr3_nt: TGTGCCAGTAGTACAGGGGGCGGCAATCAGCCCCAGCATTTT; cdr3_aa: CASSTGGGNQPQHF
v_call: TRBV5-6; d_call: -; clone_size: -; j_call: TRBJ1-1; cdr3_nt: TGTGCCAGCAGCTATCTCTCGACTGGGGGAACTGAAGCTTTCTTT; cdr3_aa: CASSYLSTGGTEAFF
v_call: TRBV28; d_call: -; clone_size: -; j_call: TRBJ1-2; cdr3_nt: TGTGCCAGCAGTTTAAGGCAGGGCTACACCTTC; cdr3_aa: CASSLRQGYTF
v_call: TRBV5-1; d_call: TRBD2; clone_size: once; j_call: TRBJ2-7; cdr3_nt: TGCGCCAGCAGCTTATTAGCGGGAGGGCCGATCGAGCAGTACTTC; cdr3_aa: CASSLLAGGPIEQYF
v_call: TRBV9; d_call: TRBD2; clone_size: -; j_call: TRBJ2-7; cdr3_nt: TGTGCCAGCAGCGTAGGTAGCGGGAGATCCGAGCAGTACTTC; cdr3_aa: CASSVGSGRSEQYF
v_call: TRBV7-9; d_call: TRBD1; clone_size: once; j_call: TRBJ1-4; cdr3_nt: TGTGCCAGCAGCTTGGCAGGGGGAGAAAAACTGTTTTTT; cdr3_aa: CASSLAGGEKLFF
v_call: TRBV27; d_call: -; clone_size: -; j_call: TRBJ2-7; cdr3_nt: TGTGCCAGCAGTTTAGGACAGTCCTACGAGCAGTACTTC; cdr3_aa: CASSLGQSYEQYF
v_call: TRBV9; d_call: TRBD1; clone_size: -; j_call: TRBJ1-3; cdr3_nt: TGTGCCAGCAGCGCGAAGGACAGGGCAGGAAACACCATATATTTT; cdr3_aa: CASSAKDRAGNTIYF
v_call: TRBV29-1; d_call: TRBD1; clone_size: -; j_call: TRBJ1-4; cdr3_nt: TGCAGCGCTCAGGGGGCAAATGAAAAACTGTTTTTT; cdr3_aa: CSAQGANEKLFF
v_call: TRBV2; d_call: -; clone_size: -; j_call: TRBJ1-4; cdr3_nt: TGTGCCAGCAGTGAGGGGCTAAGGAATGAAAAACTGTTTTTT; cdr3_aa: CASSEGLRNEKLFF
v_call: TRBV6-4; d_call: -; clone_size: -; j_call: TRBJ2-3; cdr3_nt: TGTGCCAGCAGTGACCGGGATACGCAGTATTTT; cdr3_aa: CASSDRDTQYF